The present TCR beta chain was sequenced within a study of beta chain features in type 1 diabetes. This clone was seen more than once but under ten times. Its antigen is undetermined. The sample contains more than one DNA sequence encoding this CDR3. Regarding the study as a whole: Type 1 diabetes patients showed a moderate but significant shortening of TCRB CDR3s in all four CD4+ subsets. Researchers cautioned that cDNA sequencing could over-represent cells with high TCR expression.

CDR3 size: 14 residues. The ends were cut back, 0 bases at V and 0 bases at J, with 6 bases in the middle. Per the germline V gene, CDR1 is SGHRS and CDR2 is YFSETQ. The isolated RNA, all of it, was reverse transcribed, so expressed TCRB transcripts were what got sequenced. For naive, central memory and regulatory T cell samples, reads averaged around 3.8 million. The assay was immunoSEQ multiplex PCR, and TCRdb's table has in-frame clones only and misses some. The profile shows some 240,000 clones, roughly a tenth of them singletons. The TCR was taken from a man younger than 35 in good health. The chain is built from TRBV5-1 and TRBJ1-2; D not certain. Sample: central memory CD4+ T cells from blood. CDR3 region: CASSLESPNYGYTF. CDR3 nucleotides: TGCGCCAGCAGCTTGGAAAGTCCTAACTATGGCTACACCTTC.